This T cell receptor (beta chain) was captured in a study of T cell responses to AZD1222 COVID-19 vaccine. Study-level findings and limits: Only a handful of people who got AZD1222 tested seropositive at baseline.

Trimming at V came to 5 bases and at J to 7 bases, leaving 8 bases not matched to a gene. The CDR3 is made up of 16 amino acids. The germline CDR1 and CDR2 sequences are SGHVS and FQNEAQ. Regarding this clone: Its target is unknown.

Both about-4-week and about-12-week second-dose recipients were combined. Profiled with immunoSEQ multiplex PCR; TCRdb holds only in-frame clones, not every one. The sample lists under 130,000 clones, about 90% occurring once. Material: peripheral blood, obtained 28 days after the second AZD1222 dose. The TCR sequence derives from an adult who received the AZD1222 COVID-19 vaccine. This chain links TRBV7-8 with TRBJ2-2; TRBD2 aligns across 12 bases. The CDR3 reads CASSARTSGTGGELFF. The CDR3 DNA follows: TGTGCCAGCAGCGCCAGGACTAGCGGGACAGGCGGGGAGCTGTTTTTT. Using reference TRBV7-8 and TRBJ2-2 for the parts outside the CDR3, the full variable domain is GAGVSQSPRYKVAKRGQDVALRCDPISGHVSLFWYQQALGQGPEFLTYFQNEAQLDKSGLPSDRFFAERPEGSVSTLKIQRTQQEDSAVYLCASSARTSGTGGELFFGEGSRLTVL.